This T cell receptor beta chain originates from a study of shared clonotypes between healthy human individuals. Across the study: The donor pool was made up of a couple of women and three men aged 18 to 49. CD4 naive and CD4 memory each took three plates per donor, while CD8 naive took two and CD8 memory one. Study-wide findings and caveats: Memory subsets had estimated richness that was generally smaller than that of naive subsets. In several donors, around 5% of naive CD4 clonotypes appeared in common.

The germline V gene has CDR1 MDHEN and CDR2 SYDVKM. V was cut by 3 bases and J by 4 bases, with 14 bases left in between. The CDR3 has 15 amino acids. As regards this clone: What it binds is not known.

In the naive CD8 group, cells lacked CD45RO and were positively selected for CCR7, so terminally differentiated effector memory CD45RA+ cells were left out. Assay: immunoSEQ multiplex PCR; the TCRdb copy retains only in-frame clones and omits some. The sample includes 560,000 or so clones, around 96% of them seen just once. The specimen sequenced was naive CD8+ T cells sorted from blood. V gene TRBV28 combines with J gene TRBJ2-3; D unclear. The origin of this receptor is a woman in her 30s in good health. For the CDR3, the DNA is TGTGCCAGCAGTTTTGGGTCAGTGAGGTCAGATACGCAGTATTTT. This encodes CASSFGSVRSDTQYF.